Here is one TCR beta chain with its context. Its antigen remains unidentified. Per-base quality was not reported, and no clone a single base away is much larger than it. This record belongs to a study of metastatic and nonmetastatic thyroid tumors (dated by TCRdb to 2020 to 2022). Regarding the research as a whole: For patients with malignant and with benign thyroid disease, the researchers compared repertoires between peripheral blood samples and tumor or nodule tissue samples. General findings and caveats noted by the study authors: In both blood and tumor samples, malignant tumors were reported to have significantly higher TCR beta diversity than benign nodules.

Counted from cysteine to phenylalanine, this CDR3 has 14 amino acids. Of the read, only the CDR3 DNA is kept; its 42 bases are in frame from base 1. V sheds 2 bases and J sheds 7 bases, leaving 13 bases between their ends. According to the germline V gene, CDR1 reads SGDLS and CDR2 reads YYNGEE. Library generation was performed with PCR. TCRdb shows the sequencer as Illumina HiSeq 4000. High-throughput sequencing was used to profile the TCR beta-chain CDR3 region of each patient. The original methods were these. The researchers built a classifier to tell apart papillary thyroid cancer patients with distant metastasis, based on CDR3 differences among clinicopathological groups. The Shannon index was used to assess repertoire diversity, and the Morisita-Horn index was used to assess tumor-blood repertoire similarity. TCRdb reprocessing: public reads trimmed at Q25 with fastp, clones called with MiXCR, in-frame beta chains kept. None of the V and J calls come from the authors' own analysis; TCRdb made them. The table for this sample lists about 12,000 clones; 25% to 40% of them were counted only once. 9.5% to 12% of the sample is in the top ten clones.

No treatment had been received by any patient before thyroid surgery. Using T-cell receptor beta sequencing, the study looked back at clinical samples from patients collected from the early 2010s to the late 2010s. The sequenced sample consisted of tumor tissue. This chain is built from TRBV9 and TRBJ2-1; the D segment cannot be called with confidence. This clonotype was obtained from a female donor with papillary thyroid cancer or a benign thyroid nodule (not recorded which). Some clones in this sample may be carry-over from other donors' samples. Read as DNA, the sequence is TGTGCCAGCAGCGTTAGCCCGGTGGCGAATGAGCAGTTCTTC. Protein translation: CASSVSPVANEQFF.